One and the same sample provided the 9 T cell receptor beta chains below, sequenced in a study of Tregs in tolerant kidney transplant recipients. Here immunoSEQ multiplex PCR was the method, and the copy in TCRdb shows in-frame clones only, minus some. Of some 70,000 clones in the sample, about four fifths are singletons; the top ten hold approximately 4%. Sequenced: CD4+ T cells from blood. The receptors derive from a human donor in good health.

This chain joins TRBV10-1 and TRBJ2-7; 14 positions match TRBD2. The germline gives CDR1 WNHNN, CDR2 SYGVQD (reference sequence). V was pared by 7 bases and J by 4 bases, with 3 bases of the junction left unmatched. This CDR3 region has 14 residues. The CDR3 here is CASTRLAGGYEQYF. The CDR3 nucleotides are TGCGCCAGCACACGACTAGCGGGAGGGTACGAGCAGTACTTC.

J is TRBJ1-1 and V is TRBV13, with D unresolved. V gave up 7 bases and J gave up 2 bases, with 14 bases separating them. The germline gives CDR1 PRHDT, CDR2 FYEKMQ (reference sequence). CDR3 length: 14 residues. The CDR3 coding sequence is TGTGCCAGCAAGACCATATCGGTAAACACTGAAGCTTTCTTT. This codes for CASKTISVNTEAFF.

The rearrangement joins TRBV18 to TRBJ2-1; D perhaps matches TRBD2 (5 bases). The CDR3 sequence is 16 residues long. The germline V gene has CDR1 KGHSH and CDR2 LQKENI. The germline V and J ends were trimmed by 3 bases and 0 bases, with 12 bases remaining between them. As DNA, the CDR3 is TGTGCCAGCTCACCGCCGGGATTGATCTCCTACAATGAGCAGTTCTTC. Translating it yields CASSPPGLISYNEQFF.

The genes are TRBV6-1 and TRBJ1-6; no definite D call. The germline V gene has CDR1 MNHNS and CDR2 SASEGT. V was pared by 10 bases and J by 8 bases, with 15 bases between. This CDR3 region has 13 residues. For the CDR3, the DNA is TGTGCCATCTTGACGGTTGCGGATTCACCCCTCCACTTT. Protein: CAILTVADSPLHF.

The chain links TRBV5-1 to TRBJ1-1, with unresolved D. Trimming took off 5 bases at V and 4 bases at J, with 12 bases between the two ends. The length of the CDR3 is 13 residues. Looked up from germline, CDR1 is SGHRS and CDR2 is YFSETQ. CDR3 loop: CASRWAGGTEAFF. As DNA, the CDR3 is TGCGCCAGCAGATGGGCCGGAGGCACTGAAGCTTTCTTT.

The J gene is TRBJ2-7, the V gene TRBV30; a possible D gene is TRBD2 (6 bases). Germline CDR1 is GTSNPN and CDR2 is SVGIG (reference sequence). Trimming took 3 bases from V and 5 from J, leaving 26 bases between them. This CDR3 has 17 residues. The CDR3 loop reads CAWRGGLRGAPVHEQYF. The DNA of the CDR3 is TGTGCCTGGAGGGGGGGATTACGAGGGGCCCCTGTCCACGAGCAGTACTTC.

This sequence joins TRBV25-1 and TRBJ2-3; 7 nucleotides line up with TRBD2. Germline V gene sequence: CDR1 MGHDK, CDR2 SYGVNS. V lost 4 bases, J lost 1 base, and 2 bases stayed unmatched. The CDR3 covers 14 residues. The CDR3 spells CASSALAGTDTQYF. The CDR3 DNA sequence: TGTGCCAGCAGTGCTCTAGCGGGCACAGATACGCAGTATTTT.

The genes are TRBV11-3 and TRBJ2-1; 7 bases map to TRBD2. Trimming cost V 2 bases and J 3 bases; bases outside gene matches: 4. Germline CDR1 reads SGHNT; CDR2 reads YENEEA. This CDR3 region has 15 residues. CDR3 sequence: CASSLRQRDYNEQFF. The CDR3 region has the DNA TGTGCCAGCAGCTTACGGCAGCGGGACTACAATGAGCAGTTCTTC.

The rearrangement uses TRBV7-9 and TRBJ1-1; D remains ambiguous. CDR1 SEHNR and CDR2 FQNEAQ come from the germline V gene (reference sequence). This CDR3 is 14 amino acids long. Trimming stripped 7 bases from V and 1 base from J, with 13 bases between. The CDR3 reads CASTPTAQNTEAFF. In nucleotides, the CDR3 is TGTGCCAGCACTCCCACAGCACAGAACACTGAAGCTTTCTTT.